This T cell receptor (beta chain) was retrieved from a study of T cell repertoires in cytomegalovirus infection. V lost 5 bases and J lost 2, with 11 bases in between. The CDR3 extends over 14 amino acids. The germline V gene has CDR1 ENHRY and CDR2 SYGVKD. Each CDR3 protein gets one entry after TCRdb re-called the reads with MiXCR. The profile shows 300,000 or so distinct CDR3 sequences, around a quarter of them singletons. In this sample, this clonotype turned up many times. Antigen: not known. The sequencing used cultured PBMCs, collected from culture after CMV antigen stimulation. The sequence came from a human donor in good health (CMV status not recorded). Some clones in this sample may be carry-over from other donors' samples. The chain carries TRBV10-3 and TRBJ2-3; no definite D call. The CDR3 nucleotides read TGTGCCATCAGTCCTGACATATACACAGATACGCAGTATTTT. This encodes CAISPDIYTDTQYF.